These 10 T cell receptor beta chains originate from one sample sequenced in a study of blood T cell repertoires in COVID-19. Profiling relied on immunoSEQ multiplex PCR, and the TCRdb table lists in-frame clones only, not all of them. Found here are some 80,000 clones, more than 60% of them singletons; the top ten hold 7.5% to 10%. Sequencing was done on a sample of peripheral blood. The receptor source for this set is a human donor in a cohort sampled during active COVID-19.

The rearrangement uses TRBV6-1 and TRBJ2-3, with D unclear. Per germline, CDR1 MNHNS and CDR2 SASEGT. Deletions cut 2 bases from V and 2 bases from J, with 8 bases between. CDR3 length equals 14 residues. CDR3 nucleotide sequence: TGTGCCAGCAGTGAATGGGCTAACACAGATACGCAGTATTTT. It codes for CASSEWANTDTQYF.

The rearrangement joins TRBV7-9 to TRBJ2-5; D might be TRBD2 (5 bases). Germline lookup yields CDR1 SEHNR and CDR2 FQNEAQ (reference sequence). Trimming took 0 bases from V and 2 from J, leaving 10 bases between them. The length of the CDR3 is 15 residues. CDR3 residues: CASSLAGSRQETQYF. In nucleotides, the CDR3 is TGTGCCAGCAGCTTAGCGGGGAGTAGGCAAGAGACCCAGTACTTC.

The chain joins TRBV5-1 to TRBJ1-1; 7 bases fit TRBD1. V was pared by 0 bases and J by 4 bases, with 6 bases of the junction left unmatched. This CDR3 region has 15 residues. Germline V gene data show CDR1 as SGHRS and CDR2 as YFSETQ. DNA for the CDR3: TGCGCCAGCAGCTTGGCGCAGGGGGGTGGCACTGAAGCTTTCTTT. Translating gives CASSLAQGGGTEAFF. The whole variable domain, remainder taken from reference TRBV5-1 and TRBJ1-1, is KAGVTQTPRYLIKTRGQQVTLSCSPISGHRSVSWYQQTPGQGLQFLFEYFSETQRNKGNFPGRFSGRQFSNSRSEMNVSTLELGDSALYLCASSLAQGGGTEAFFGQGTRLTVV.

The J gene is TRBJ2-1, the V gene TRBV7-8; the match to TRBD2 covers 8 bases. The CDR3 has 15 amino acids. V trimming: 4 bases; J trimming: 7 bases; junction bases outside the gene matches: 9. Germline CDR1 SGHVS, CDR2 FQNEAQ. The CDR3 DNA reads TGTGCCAGCAGCTCTCGGGGGGGCCTAAAAAATGAGCAGTTCTTC. It encodes CASSSRGGLKNEQFF.

The table lists this clone with many counts. The chain links TRBV6-6 to TRBJ1-1; no definite D call. CDR1 is MNHNY, CDR2 SVGAGI, per germline (reference sequence). This CDR3 region has 13 residues. Trimming removed 7 bases at V and 4 bases at J, with 13 bases between. The chain's CDR3 is CASTRNRGTEAFF. CDR3 nucleotides: TGTGCCAGCACCCGAAACCGGGGCACTGAAGCTTTCTTT.

The V call is TRBV6-4, the J call TRBJ1-1; TRBD1 might be the D (6 bases). The CDR3 runs 15 residues. The germline V gene has CDR1 MRHNA and CDR2 SNTAGT. V was pared by 6 bases and J by 0 bases, with 14 bases between. This CDR3 is CASRETGPLNTEAFF. The CDR3 DNA is TGTGCCAGCAGGGAGACAGGACCTCTGAACACTGAAGCTTTCTTT.

The chain links TRBV7-9 to TRBJ1-5; 11 bases map to TRBD1. The CDR3 runs to 16 residues. Germline CDR1 is SEHNR and CDR2 is FQNEAQ (reference sequence). V shed 1 base, J shed 9 bases, and the junction held 8 bases outside the gene matches. The CDR3: CASSLGGTGGVRPQHF. CDR3 in DNA: TGTGCCAGCAGCTTAGGGGGGACAGGGGGAGTTCGGCCCCAGCATTTT.

The genes are TRBV11-2 and TRBJ1-2, with 9 bases matching TRBD1. CDR1 and CDR2 from the germline V gene are SGHAT and FQNNGV. The CDR3 has 13 amino acids. V was clipped by 5 bases and J by 4 bases; unmatched bases: 2. CDR3 in DNA: TGTGCCAGCAGCGCACAGGGGGCCTATGGCTACACCTTC. Amino acids: CASSAQGAYGYTF.

Concerning this clone itself: Within the sample, other DNA sequences also encode this same CDR3. The chain has TRBV29-1 and TRBJ1-2; 9 bases align to TRBD1. With V trimmed by 6 bases and J by 5 bases, 7 bases remained unmatched. Germline CDR1 and CDR2: SQVTM and ANQGSEA. The CDR3 is 13 residues long. The CDR3 nucleotides read TGCAGCGTCCGGACAGGGGACGGGTATGGCTACACCTTC. It encodes CSVRTGDGYGYTF. The full variable domain, completed using reference TRBV29-1 and TRBJ1-2, is SAVISQKPSRDICQRGTSLTIQCQVDSQVTMMFWYRQQPGQSLTLIATANQGSEATYESGFVIDKFPISRPNLTFSTLTVSNMSPEDSSIYLCSVRTGDGYGYTFGSGTRLTVV.

This chain joins TRBV27 and TRBJ1-3; D is possibly TRBD1 (6 bases). Trimming took 2 bases from V and 0 from J, leaving 11 bases between them. CDR3 length: 16 amino acids. Germline CDR1 is MNHEY and CDR2 is SMNVEV (reference sequence). The CDR3 sequence: CASSLGQPLSGNTIYF. The CDR3 DNA sequence: TGTGCCAGCAGTTTAGGACAGCCGCTCTCTGGAAACACCATATATTTT.